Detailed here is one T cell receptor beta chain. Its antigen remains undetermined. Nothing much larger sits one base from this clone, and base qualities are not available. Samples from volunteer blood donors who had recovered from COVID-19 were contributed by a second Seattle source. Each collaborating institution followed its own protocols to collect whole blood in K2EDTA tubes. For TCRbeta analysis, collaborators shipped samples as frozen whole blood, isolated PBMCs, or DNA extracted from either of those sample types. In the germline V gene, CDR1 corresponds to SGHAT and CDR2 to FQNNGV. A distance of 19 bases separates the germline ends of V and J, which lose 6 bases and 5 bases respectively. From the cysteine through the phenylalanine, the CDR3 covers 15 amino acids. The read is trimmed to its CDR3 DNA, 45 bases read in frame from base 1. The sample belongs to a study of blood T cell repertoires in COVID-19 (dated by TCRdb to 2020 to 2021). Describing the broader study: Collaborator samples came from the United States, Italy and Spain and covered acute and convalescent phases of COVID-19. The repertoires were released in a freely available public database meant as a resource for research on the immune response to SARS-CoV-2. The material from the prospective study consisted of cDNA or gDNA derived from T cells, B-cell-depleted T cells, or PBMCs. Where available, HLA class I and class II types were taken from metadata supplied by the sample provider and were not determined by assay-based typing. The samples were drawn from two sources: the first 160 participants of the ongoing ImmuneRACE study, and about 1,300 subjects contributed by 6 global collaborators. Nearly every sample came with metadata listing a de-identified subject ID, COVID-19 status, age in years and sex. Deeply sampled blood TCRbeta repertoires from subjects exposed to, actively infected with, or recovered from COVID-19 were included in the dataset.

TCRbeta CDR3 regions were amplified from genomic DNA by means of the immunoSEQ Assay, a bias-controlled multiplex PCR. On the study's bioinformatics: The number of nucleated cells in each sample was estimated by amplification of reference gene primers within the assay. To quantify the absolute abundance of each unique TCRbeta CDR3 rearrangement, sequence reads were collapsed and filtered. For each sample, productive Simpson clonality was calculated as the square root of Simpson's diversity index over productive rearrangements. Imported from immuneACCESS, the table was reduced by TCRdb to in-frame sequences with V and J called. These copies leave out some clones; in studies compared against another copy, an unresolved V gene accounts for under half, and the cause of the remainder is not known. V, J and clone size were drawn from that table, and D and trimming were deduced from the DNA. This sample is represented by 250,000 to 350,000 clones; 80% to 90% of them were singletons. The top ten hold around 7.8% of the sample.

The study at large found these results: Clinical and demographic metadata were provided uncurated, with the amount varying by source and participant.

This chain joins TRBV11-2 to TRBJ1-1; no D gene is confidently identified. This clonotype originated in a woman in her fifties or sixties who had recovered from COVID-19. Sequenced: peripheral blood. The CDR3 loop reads CASSFGGVGRTEAFF. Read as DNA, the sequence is TGTGCCAGCAGTTTTGGCGGGGTCGGGAGGACTGAAGCTTTCTTT.